The 6 T cell receptor beta chains below were found in one sample sequenced in a study of T-cell memory formation after mild COVID-19. TCRdb recomputed calls from the 5' RACE reads with MiXCR, one row per CDR3 protein. The sample holds about 440,000 distinct CDR3 sequences, 20% seen once. The sequenced material came from PBMCs or a T cell subset sorted from them (not recorded which). Source of these receptors: an adult woman who had mild COVID-19 (a few samples of this study predate the infection). Cell type and time point are not known.

The chain joins TRBV7-9 to TRBJ2-1; 11 nucleotides line up with TRBD2. CDR1 is SEHNR, CDR2 FQNEAQ, per germline (reference sequence). Trimming at V came to 5 bases and at J to 5 bases, leaving 14 bases not matched to a gene. The CDR3 sequence is 18 residues long. This chain's CDR3 is CASSPVLAGVISHNEQFF. CDR3 in DNA: TGTGCCAGCAGCCCCGTACTAGCGGGAGTCATATCCCACAATGAGCAGTTCTTC.

This clonotype was found a few times. The J gene is TRBJ1-2, the V gene TRBV5-1; 9 bases fit TRBD1. The V gene end was trimmed by 0 bases and the J gene end by 4 bases; junction bases not matched to a gene: 10. The germline V gene has CDR1 SGHRS and CDR2 YFSETQ. This CDR3 comprises 17 residues. The CDR3 coding sequence is TGCGCCAGCAGCTTGGGGGACAGGGTGGTGGATTCCTATGGCTACACCTTC. Encoded protein: CASSLGDRVVDSYGYTF. The complete variable domain, with remaining parts taken from reference TRBV5-1 and TRBJ1-2, reads KAGVTQTPRYLIKTRGQQVTLSCSPISGHRSVSWYQQTPGQGLQFLFEYFSETQRNKGNFPGRFSGRQFSNSRSEMNVSTLELGDSALYLCASSLGDRVVDSYGYTFGSGTRLTVV.

This clonotype has only a few counts. The CDR3 DNA follows: TGTGCCAGCAGCCAAGATGAGGCGGGGGGGAACACAGATACGCAGTATTTT. This codes for CASSQDEAGGNTDTQYF. The V call is TRBV4-2, the J call TRBJ2-3; 9 bases are a match to TRBD2. After removal of 0 bases from V and 2 bases from J, the junction contained 6 bases not matched to a gene. Per germline, CDR1 LGHNA and CDR2 YNFKEQ. This CDR3 spans 17 amino acids.

The rearrangement joins TRBV7-9 to TRBJ1-3; D might be TRBD1 (6 bases). In germline, CDR1 is SEHNR, CDR2 FQNEAQ (reference sequence). The CDR3 consists of 15 residues. V dropped 8 bases and J dropped 0 bases, with 14 bases sitting between them. Here the CDR3 reads CASGQDSLSGNTIYF. The CDR3 region has the DNA TGTGCCAGCGGCCAGGACAGCCTCTCTGGAAACACCATATATTTT.

The chain joins TRBV2 to TRBJ1-3; D gene uncertain. The CDR3 length is 14 residues. Between the trimmed V and J ends, which lost 1 base and 0 bases, there was a span of 4 bases. CDR1 is SNHLY and CDR2 is FYNNEI in the germline V gene. CDR3 amino acids: CASSEENSGNTIYF. The CDR3 DNA sequence: TGTGCCAGCAGTGAAGAAAACTCTGGAAACACCATATATTTT.

In its sample, this clonotype was seen a few times. A junction end diverges from the germline sequence, so it may reflect a read error. The J gene is TRBJ1-2, the V gene TRBV7-2, with a possible D match to TRBD1 (5 bases). The CDR3 is 11 residues long. CDR1 is SGHTA, CDR2 FQGNSA, per germline. For the CDR3, the DNA is TGTGCCAGCAGTTTAGGGACGCGATCCACCTTC. Encoded protein: CASSLGTRSTF.